One TCR beta chain is described in this entry. Unmatched junction bases numbered 8, after V lost 9 bases and J lost 1 base. The CDR3 spans 15 residues. The germline CDR1 and CDR2 sequences are MNHEY and SVGAGI. This sample was included in a study of blood T cell repertoires in COVID-19. Sequencing used immunoSEQ multiplex PCR; TCRdb keeps in-frame clones, though not all of them. The table records some 140,000 clones, roughly 84% of them present only once. Patients in Seattle were enrolled during active infection, then followed longitudinally. The V call is TRBV6-5, the J call TRBJ2-7; 11 nucleotides line up with TRBD1. The clonotype originates from a woman in her sixties with COVID-19, enrolled during active disease. The sequenced sample consisted of peripheral blood. The CDR3 loop is CASFSGTGGSYEQYV. For the CDR3, the DNA is TGTGCCAGTTTTTCCGGGACAGGGGGATCCTACGAGCAGTACGTC.